The T cell receptor beta chain described here comes from a study of blood T cell repertoires in COVID-19. Overall study: There were acute and convalescent COVID-19 samples, and they came from the United States, Italy and Spain.

The CDR3 contains 15 residues. The V and J ends lost 3 bases and 4 bases, in that order; junction bases with no gene match: 4. The germline gives CDR1 DFQATT, CDR2 SNEGSKA (reference sequence). Method: immunoSEQ multiplex PCR; TCRdb's copy keeps in-frame clones and lacks some. The sample lists around 54,000 clones, roughly 79% occurring once. The sequence was obtained from a woman aged 55-75 years with acute or convalescent COVID-19. Sequenced input: peripheral blood. V usage is TRBV20-1 and J usage is TRBJ2-2, with TRBD2 matching over 11 bases. CDR3 residues: CSASSGGAGTGELFF. CDR3 in DNA: TGCAGTGCTAGTAGCGGGGGGGCGGGCACCGGGGAGCTGTTTTTT.